This TCR beta chain appears in the sequencing data of a study of tumor-infiltrating lymphocytes in primary liver carcinoma. Background on the study: Samples returned roughly 3.65 to 7.5 million productive TCRbeta reads, a yield that was similar across tissue types.

Total RNA amounting to roughly 450 ng was the source from which TCR beta cDNA was made with a constant-region primer. Three nested multiplex PCR rounds, a slightly modified ARM-PCR, produced the libraries for TCR beta. Use of TRBV1-TRBV30 forward primers with a C-beta reverse primer characterized the first two PCR rounds, which lasted around 9 cycles each. TCRdb processed the multiplex PCR reads anew with MiXCR; each CDR3 protein has one entry. The data contain 100,000 to 150,000 distinct CDR3 sequences, 50% to 70% of them seen just once; the ten biggest clones take up over 7%. General study findings and limits: Only about 7-24% of top clones occurred in every one of the five tumor regions. Tumor top-250-clone fraction significantly exceeded that of blood (p = 0.039). Paired tumor-adjacent and tumor-blood samples overlapped less than tumor region pairs did.

Germline V gene sequence: CDR1 MNHNS, CDR2 SASEGT. The CDR3 totals 15 residues. The ends lost 2 bases at V and 8 bases at J; junction bases unmatched: 5. Between roughly 20 and 32 mg of unsorted bulk tissue served as the source from which RNA and DNA were co-extracted. Comment on this clonotype: The antigen is undetermined. This may arise from a read error, as a much more abundant clone is one base away.

The specimen sequenced was liver tumor tissue from sampling region 1. Documented subset: tumor region T1, superior pole. The clonotype comes from a woman aged 55-69 years with primary liver carcinoma and hepatitis B virus infection. J is TRBJ2-1 and V is TRBV6-1, with TRBD2 matching over 11 bases. DNA for the CDR3: TGTGCCAGCAGTGAACAACTAGCGGGAGAGGATGAGCAGTTCTTC. It is translated as CASSEQLAGEDEQFF.